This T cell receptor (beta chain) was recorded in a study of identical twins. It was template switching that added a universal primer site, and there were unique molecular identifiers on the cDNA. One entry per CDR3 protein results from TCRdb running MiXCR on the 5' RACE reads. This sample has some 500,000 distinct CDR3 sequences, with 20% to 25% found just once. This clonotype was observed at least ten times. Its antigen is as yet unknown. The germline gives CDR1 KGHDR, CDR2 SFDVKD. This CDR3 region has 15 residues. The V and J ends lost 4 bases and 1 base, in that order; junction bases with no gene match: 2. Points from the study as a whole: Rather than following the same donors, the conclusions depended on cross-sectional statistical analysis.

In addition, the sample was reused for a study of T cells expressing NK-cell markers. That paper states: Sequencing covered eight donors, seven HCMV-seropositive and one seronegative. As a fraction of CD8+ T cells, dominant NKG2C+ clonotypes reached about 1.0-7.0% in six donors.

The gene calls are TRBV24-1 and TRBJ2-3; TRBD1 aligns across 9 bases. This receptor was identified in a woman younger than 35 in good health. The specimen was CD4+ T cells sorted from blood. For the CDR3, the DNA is TGTGCCACCAGTGAAAGGACAGGGGGCACAGATACGCAGTATTTT. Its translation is CATSERTGGTDTQYF.